The present TCR beta chain was sequenced within a study of post-analysis software for immune sequencing data. cDNA libraries for TCR beta contained unique molecular identifiers. MiXCR, applied by TCRdb to the PCR reads, yields one record per CDR3 protein. The repertoire includes fewer than 850,000 distinct CDR3 sequences, around 27% of them detected once, and around 0.6% sits in the top ten. The CDR3 spans 13 residues. CDR1 and CDR2 (germline): MNHEY, SVGEGT. Trimming took 4 bases from V and 5 from J, leaving 11 bases between them. There are a few counts of this clonotype. Antigen: not known. Whole-study results and caveats: The five TRBV segments detected at higher frequency in patients than in controls included TRBV5-6, TRBV5-1 and TRBV20-1.

The sample comprised blood. The chain couples TRBV6-2 or TRBV6-3 to TRBJ2-5; weak D call: TRBD2 (6 bases). This sequence originates from a girl aged 5-17 years with multiple sclerosis. The CDR3 spells CASSSPRGETQYF. The CDR3 nucleotides read TGTGCCAGCAGTTCTCCTCGGGGGGAGACCCAGTACTTC.